This T cell receptor beta chain was retrieved from a study of blood T cells in healthy people across ages. V dropped 1 base and J dropped 4 bases, with 21 bases sitting between them. The germline CDR1 and CDR2 sequences are LGHNA and YNFKEQ. This CDR3 comprises 18 residues. The total RNA that was extracted per sample amounted to at least 5.5 micrograms. A note on this clonotype: What it recognizes is unknown.

General study points: The study regarded diversity estimates from one million T cells as underestimates. Expanded clonotype changes were possibly confounded by unknown donor CMV status. Observed TCR beta diversity showed a strong correlation with the percentage of naive T cells as measured by flow cytometry.

Together with a sample-barcoded 5' primer, a J-beta primer mix was included in a second PCR lasting about 7 to 11 cycles. MiXCR, applied by TCRdb to the 5' RACE reads, yields one record per CDR3 protein. The data contain 700,000 or so distinct CDR3 sequences, less than 45% of them singletons. The J gene is TRBJ2-3, the V gene TRBV4-2, with a tentative D call TRBD2 (5 bases). The TCR comes from a man older than 75 in good health. The specimen was blood. The CDR3 nucleotides are TGTGCCAGCAGCCAAGTGTCCTCCGGCGGGCTAGCCTCAGATACGCAGTATTTT. This sequence encodes CASSQVSSGGLASDTQYF.